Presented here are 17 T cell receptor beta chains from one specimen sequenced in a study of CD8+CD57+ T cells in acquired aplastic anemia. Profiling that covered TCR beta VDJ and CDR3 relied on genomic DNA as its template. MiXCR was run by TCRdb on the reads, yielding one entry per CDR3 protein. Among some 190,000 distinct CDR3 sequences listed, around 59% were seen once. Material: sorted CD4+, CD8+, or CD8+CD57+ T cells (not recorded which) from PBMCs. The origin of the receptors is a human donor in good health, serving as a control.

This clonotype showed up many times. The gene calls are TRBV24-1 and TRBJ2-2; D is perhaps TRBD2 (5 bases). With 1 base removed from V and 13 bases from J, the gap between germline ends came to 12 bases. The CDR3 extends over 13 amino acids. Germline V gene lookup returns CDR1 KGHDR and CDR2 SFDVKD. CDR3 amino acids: CATSDFFQGGLFF. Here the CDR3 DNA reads TGTGCCACCAGTGATTTTTTCCAAGGAGGGCTGTTTTTT.

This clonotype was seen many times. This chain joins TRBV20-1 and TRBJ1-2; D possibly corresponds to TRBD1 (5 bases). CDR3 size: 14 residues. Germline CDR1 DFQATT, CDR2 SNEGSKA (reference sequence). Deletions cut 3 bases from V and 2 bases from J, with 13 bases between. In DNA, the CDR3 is TGCAGTGCTAGTATTAGGGACGGAAACTATGGCTACACCTTC. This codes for CSASIRDGNYGYTF.

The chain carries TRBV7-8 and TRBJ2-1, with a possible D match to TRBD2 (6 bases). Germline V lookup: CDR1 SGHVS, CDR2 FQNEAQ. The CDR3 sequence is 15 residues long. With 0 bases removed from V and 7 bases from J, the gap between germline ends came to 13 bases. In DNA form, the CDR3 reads TGTGCCAGCAGCTTAGCGGGAGGAGTGTCGAATGAGCAGTTCTTC. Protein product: CASSLAGGVSNEQFF.

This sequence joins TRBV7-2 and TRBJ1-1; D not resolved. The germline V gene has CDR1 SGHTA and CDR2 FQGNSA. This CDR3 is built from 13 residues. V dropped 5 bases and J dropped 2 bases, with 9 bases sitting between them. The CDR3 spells CASSQTINTEAFF. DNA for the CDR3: TGTGCCAGCAGCCAGACAATTAACACTGAAGCTTTCTTT.

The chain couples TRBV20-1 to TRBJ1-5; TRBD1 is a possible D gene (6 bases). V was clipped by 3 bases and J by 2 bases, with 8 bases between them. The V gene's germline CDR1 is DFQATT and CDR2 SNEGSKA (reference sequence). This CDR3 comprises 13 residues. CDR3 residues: CSASRGGNQPQHF. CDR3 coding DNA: TGCAGTGCTAGTAGGGGGGGCAATCAGCCCCAGCATTTT.

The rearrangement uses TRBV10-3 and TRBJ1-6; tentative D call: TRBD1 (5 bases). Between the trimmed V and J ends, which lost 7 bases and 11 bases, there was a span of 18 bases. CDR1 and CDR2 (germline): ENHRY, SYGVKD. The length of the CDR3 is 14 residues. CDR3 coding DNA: TGTGCCATCACGGCAGGGAAAACTCAGACACCCCTCCACTTT. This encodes CAITAGKTQTPLHF.

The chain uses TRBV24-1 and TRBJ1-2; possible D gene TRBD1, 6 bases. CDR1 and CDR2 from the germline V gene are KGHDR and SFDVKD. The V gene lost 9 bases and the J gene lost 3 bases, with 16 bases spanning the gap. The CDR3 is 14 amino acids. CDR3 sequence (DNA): TGTGCCACCTCACGCAGGGGCTTGGACTATGGCTACACCTTC. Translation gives CATSRRGLDYGYTF.

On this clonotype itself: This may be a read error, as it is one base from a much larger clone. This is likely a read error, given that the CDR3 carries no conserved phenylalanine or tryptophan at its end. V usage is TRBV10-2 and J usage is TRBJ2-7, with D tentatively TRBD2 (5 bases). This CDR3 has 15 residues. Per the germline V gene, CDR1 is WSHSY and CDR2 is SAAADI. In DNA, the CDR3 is TGTGCCTGGGATATGTATCGGGGATTCTCCTACGAGCAGTACCTC. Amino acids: CAWDMYRGFSYEQYL.

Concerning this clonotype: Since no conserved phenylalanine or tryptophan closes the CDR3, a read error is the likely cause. In nucleotides, the CDR3 is TGTGCCAGCGGCTTAGGTAGGACGACAGATACGCAGTATTCT. This codes for CASGLGRTTDTQYS. The chain recombines TRBV7-6 with TRBJ2-3; D remains unclear. The length of the CDR3 is 14 residues. Germline CDR1 reads SGHVS; CDR2 reads FNYEAQ.

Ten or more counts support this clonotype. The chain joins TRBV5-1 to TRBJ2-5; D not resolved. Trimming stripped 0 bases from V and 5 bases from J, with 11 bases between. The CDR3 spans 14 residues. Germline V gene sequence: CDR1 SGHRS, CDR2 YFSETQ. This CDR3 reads CASSLASSRETQYF. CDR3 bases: TGCGCCAGCAGCTTGGCCAGTTCGAGGGAGACCCAGTACTTC.

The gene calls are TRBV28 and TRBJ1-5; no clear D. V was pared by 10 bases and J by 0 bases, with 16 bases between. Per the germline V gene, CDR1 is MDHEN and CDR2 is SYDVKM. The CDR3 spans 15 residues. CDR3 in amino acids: CATALRWHSNQPQHF. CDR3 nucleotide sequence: TGTGCCACCGCGTTGAGGTGGCATAGCAATCAGCCCCAGCATTTT.

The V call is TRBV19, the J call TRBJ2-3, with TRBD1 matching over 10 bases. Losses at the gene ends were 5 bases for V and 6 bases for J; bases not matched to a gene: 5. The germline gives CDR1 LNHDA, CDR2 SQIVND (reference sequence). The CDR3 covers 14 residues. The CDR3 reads CASSPGQGWDTQYF. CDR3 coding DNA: TGTGCCAGTAGTCCGGGACAGGGGTGGGATACGCAGTATTTT.

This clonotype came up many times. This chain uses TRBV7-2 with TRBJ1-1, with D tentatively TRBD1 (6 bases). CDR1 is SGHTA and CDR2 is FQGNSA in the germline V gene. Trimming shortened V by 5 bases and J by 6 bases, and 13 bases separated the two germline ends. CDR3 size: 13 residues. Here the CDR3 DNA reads TGTGCCAGCAGCATTGGGGGCACCTCTGAAGCTTTCTTT. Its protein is CASSIGGTSEAFF.

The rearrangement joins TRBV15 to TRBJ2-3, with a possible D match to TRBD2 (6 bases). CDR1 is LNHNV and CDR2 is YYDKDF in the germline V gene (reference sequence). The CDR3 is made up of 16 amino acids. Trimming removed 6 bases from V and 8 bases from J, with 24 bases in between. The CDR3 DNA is TGTGCCACCAGTAGGGGACTCGACCCTAGAATAGGTACGCAGTATTTT. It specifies CATSRGLDPRIGTQYF.

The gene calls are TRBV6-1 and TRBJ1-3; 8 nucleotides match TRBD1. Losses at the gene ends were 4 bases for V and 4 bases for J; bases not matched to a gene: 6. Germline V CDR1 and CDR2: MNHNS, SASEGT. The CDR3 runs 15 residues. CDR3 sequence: CASSGETGAGNTIYF. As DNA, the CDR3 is TGTGCCAGCAGTGGAGAGACAGGGGCCGGAAACACCATATATTTT.

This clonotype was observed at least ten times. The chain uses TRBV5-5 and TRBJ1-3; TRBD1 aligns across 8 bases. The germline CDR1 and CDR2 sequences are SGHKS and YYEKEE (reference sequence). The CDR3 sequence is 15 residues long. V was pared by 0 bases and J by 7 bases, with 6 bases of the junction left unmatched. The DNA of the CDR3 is TGTGCCAGCAGCTTGGAAGCAGGGGGCTGGAACACCATATATTTT. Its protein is CASSLEAGGWNTIYF. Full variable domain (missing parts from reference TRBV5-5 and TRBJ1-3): DAGVTQSPTHLIKTRGQQVTLRCSPISGHKSVSWYQQVLGQGPQFIFQYYEKEERGRGNFPDRFSARQFPNYSSELNVNALLLGDSALYLCASSLEAGGWNTIYFGEGSWLTVV.

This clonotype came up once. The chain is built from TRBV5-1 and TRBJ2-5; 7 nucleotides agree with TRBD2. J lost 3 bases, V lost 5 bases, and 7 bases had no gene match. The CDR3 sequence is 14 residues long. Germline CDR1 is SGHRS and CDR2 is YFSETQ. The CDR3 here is CASRSLGTKETQYF. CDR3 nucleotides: TGCGCCAGCAGAAGTTTAGGGACTAAAGAGACCCAGTACTTC.